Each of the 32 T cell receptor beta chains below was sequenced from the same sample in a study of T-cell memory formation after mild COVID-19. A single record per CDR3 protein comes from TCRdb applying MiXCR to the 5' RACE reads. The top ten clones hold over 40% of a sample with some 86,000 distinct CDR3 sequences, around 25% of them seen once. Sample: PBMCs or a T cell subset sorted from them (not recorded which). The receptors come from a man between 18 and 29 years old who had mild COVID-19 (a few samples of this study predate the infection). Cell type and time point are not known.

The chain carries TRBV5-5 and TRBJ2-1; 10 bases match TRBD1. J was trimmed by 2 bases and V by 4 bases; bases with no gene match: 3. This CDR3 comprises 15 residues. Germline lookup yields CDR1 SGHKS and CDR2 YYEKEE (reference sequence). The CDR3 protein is CASSIGQGAYNEQFF. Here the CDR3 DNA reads TGTGCCAGCAGCATAGGACAGGGGGCCTACAATGAGCAGTTCTTC.

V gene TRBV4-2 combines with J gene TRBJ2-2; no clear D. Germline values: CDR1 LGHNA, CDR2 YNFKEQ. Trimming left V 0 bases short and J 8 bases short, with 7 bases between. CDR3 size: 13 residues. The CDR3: CASSQEAGGELFF. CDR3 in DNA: TGTGCCAGCAGCCAAGAGGCTGGTGGGGAGCTGTTTTTT.

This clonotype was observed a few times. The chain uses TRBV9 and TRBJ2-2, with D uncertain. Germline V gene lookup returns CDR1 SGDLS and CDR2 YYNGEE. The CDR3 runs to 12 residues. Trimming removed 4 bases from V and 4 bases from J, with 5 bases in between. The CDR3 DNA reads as TGTGCCAGCAGCCCTAGCACCGGGGAGCTGTTTTTT. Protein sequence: CASSPSTGELFF.

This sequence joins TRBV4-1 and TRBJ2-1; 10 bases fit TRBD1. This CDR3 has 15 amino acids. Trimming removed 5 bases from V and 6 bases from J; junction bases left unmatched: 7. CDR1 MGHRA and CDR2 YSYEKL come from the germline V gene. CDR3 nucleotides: TGCGCCAGCAGCTCCCGACAGGGGGCTCTCAATGAGCAGTTCTTC. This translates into CASSSRQGALNEQFF.

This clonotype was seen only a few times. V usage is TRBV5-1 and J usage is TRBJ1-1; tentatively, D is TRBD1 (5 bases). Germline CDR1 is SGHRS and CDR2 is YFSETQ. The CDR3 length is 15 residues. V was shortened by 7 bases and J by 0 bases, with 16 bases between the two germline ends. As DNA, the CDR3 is TGCGCCAGCCAACTTGGGGGAGTGATGAACACTGAAGCTTTCTTT. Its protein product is CASQLGGVMNTEAFF.

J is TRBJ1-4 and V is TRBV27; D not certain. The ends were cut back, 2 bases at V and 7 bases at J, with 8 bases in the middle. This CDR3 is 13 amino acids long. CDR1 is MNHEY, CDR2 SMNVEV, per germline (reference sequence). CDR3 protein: CASSLGLGEKLFF. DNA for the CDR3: TGTGCCAGCAGTTTAGGGTTGGGTGAAAAACTGTTTTTT.

CDR3 nucleotide sequence: TGTGCCAGCAGTCAGACAGGGAACACCGGGGAGCTGTTTTTT. It translates to CASSQTGNTGELFF. The rearrangement joins TRBV7-9 to TRBJ2-2, with a possible D match to TRBD1 (6 bases). V dropped 6 bases and J dropped 1 base, with 9 bases sitting between them. This CDR3 contains 14 residues. Per the germline V gene, CDR1 is SEHNR and CDR2 is FQNEAQ (reference sequence).

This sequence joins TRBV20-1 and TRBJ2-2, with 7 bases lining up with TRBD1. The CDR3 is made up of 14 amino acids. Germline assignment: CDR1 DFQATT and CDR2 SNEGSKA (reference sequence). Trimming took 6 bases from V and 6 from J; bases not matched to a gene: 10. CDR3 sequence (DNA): TGCAGTGCAGGGGACAGCCTAGCCGCCGGGGAGCTGTTTTTT. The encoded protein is CSAGDSLAAGELFF.

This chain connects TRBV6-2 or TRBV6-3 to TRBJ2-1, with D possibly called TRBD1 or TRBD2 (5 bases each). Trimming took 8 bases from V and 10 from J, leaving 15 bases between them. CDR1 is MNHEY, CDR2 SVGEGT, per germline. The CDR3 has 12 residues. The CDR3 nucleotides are TGTGCCAGCGAAGGGACGGCCTCGGAGCAGTTCTTC. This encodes CASEGTASEQFF.

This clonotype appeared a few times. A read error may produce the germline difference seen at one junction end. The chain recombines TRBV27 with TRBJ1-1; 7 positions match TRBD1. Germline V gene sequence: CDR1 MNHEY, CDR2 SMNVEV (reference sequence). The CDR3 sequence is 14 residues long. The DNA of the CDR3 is TGTGCCAGCAGTGATCAGGGGGTGAAAACTGAAGCTTTCTTT. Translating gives CASSDQGVKTEAFF.

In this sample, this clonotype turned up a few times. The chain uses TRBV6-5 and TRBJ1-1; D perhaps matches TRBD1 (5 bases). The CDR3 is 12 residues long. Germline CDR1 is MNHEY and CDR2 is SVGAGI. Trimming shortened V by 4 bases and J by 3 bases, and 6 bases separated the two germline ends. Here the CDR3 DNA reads TGTGCCAGCAGTTGGGGGGACACTGAAGCTTTCTTT. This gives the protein CASSWGDTEAFF.

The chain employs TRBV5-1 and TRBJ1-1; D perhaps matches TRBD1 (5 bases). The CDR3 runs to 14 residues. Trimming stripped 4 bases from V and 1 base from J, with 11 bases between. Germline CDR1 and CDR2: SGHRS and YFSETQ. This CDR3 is CASSTWDPNTEAFF. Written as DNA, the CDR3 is TGCGCCAGCAGCACCTGGGACCCGAACACTGAAGCTTTCTTT.

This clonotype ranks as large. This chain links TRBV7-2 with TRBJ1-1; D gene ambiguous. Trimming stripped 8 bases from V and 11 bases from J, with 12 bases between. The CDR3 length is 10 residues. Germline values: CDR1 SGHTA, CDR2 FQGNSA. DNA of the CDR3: TGTGCCAGCGGGCGGTTGGGGGCTTTCTTT. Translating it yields CASGRLGAFF.

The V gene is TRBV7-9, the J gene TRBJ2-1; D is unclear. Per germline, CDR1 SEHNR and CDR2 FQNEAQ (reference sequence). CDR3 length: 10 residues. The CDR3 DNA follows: TGTGCTCTCGGCTACAATGAGCAGTTCTTC. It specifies CALGYNEQFF. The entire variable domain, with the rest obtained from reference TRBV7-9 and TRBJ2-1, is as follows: DTGVSQNPRHKITKRGQNVTFRCDPISEHNRLYWYRQTLGQGPEFLTYFQNEAQLEKSRLLSDRFSAERPKGSFSTLEIQRTEQGDSAMYLCALGYNEQFFGPGTRLTVL.

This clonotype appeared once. DNA for the CDR3: TGTGCCAGCAGCTTAGCGCCGTCGACAAGCTCCTACAATGAGCAGTTCTTC. The encoded protein is CASSLAPSTSSYNEQFF. The V call is TRBV7-2, the J call TRBJ2-1; D not certain. CDR1 and CDR2 from the germline V gene are SGHTA and FQGNSA. V was pared by 0 bases and J by 0 bases, with 12 bases between. The CDR3 loop spans 17 amino acids.

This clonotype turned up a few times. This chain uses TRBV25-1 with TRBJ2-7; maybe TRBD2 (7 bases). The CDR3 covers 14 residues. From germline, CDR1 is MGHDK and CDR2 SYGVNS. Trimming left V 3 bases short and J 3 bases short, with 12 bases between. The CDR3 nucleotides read TGTGCCAGCAGTGAGCACAGGGAGGGCTACGAGCAGTACGTC. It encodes CASSEHREGYEQYV.

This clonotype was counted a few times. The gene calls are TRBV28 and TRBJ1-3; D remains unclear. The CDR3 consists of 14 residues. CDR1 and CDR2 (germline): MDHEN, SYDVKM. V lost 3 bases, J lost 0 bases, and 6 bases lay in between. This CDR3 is CASSFRYSGNTIYF. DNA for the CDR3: TGTGCCAGCAGTTTTAGGTACTCTGGAAACACCATATATTTT. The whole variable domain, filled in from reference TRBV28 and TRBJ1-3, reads DVKVTQSSRYLVKRTGEKVFLECVQDMDHENMFWYRQDPGLGLRLIYFSYDVKMKEKGDIPEGYSVSREKKERFSLILESASTNQTSMYLCASSFRYSGNTIYFGEGSWLTVV.

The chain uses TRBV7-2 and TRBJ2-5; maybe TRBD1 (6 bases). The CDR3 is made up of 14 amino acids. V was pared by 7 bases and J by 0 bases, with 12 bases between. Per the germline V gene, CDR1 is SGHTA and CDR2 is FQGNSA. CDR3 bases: TGTGCCAGCAAAAGAAGGGGGTACCAAGAGACCCAGTACTTC. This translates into CASKRRGYQETQYF.

CDR3 sequence reads: CASSPTDGSSYEQYF. In DNA, the CDR3 is TGTGCCAGCAGCCCCACCGACGGGAGTTCCTACGAGCAGTACTTC. The chain has TRBV7-9 and TRBJ2-7, with D perhaps TRBD2 (6 bases). Germline values: CDR1 SEHNR, CDR2 FQNEAQ (reference sequence). V dropped 5 bases and J dropped 1 base, with 15 bases sitting between them. The CDR3 totals 15 residues.

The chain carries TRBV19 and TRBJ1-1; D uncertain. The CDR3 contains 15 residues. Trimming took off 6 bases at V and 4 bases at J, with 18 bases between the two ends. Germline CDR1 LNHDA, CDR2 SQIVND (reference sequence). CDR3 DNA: TGTGCCAGTAGCGCATTGGATGTGGAGTCCACTGAAGCTTTCTTT. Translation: CASSALDVESTEAFF.

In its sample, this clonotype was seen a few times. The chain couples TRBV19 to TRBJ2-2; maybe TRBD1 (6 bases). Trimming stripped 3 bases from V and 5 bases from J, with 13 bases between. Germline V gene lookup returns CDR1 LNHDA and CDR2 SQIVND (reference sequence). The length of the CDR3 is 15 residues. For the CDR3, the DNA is TGTGCCAGTAGTATCCCCAGGGGTGTAACCGGGGAGCTGTTTTTT. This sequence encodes CASSIPRGVTGELFF. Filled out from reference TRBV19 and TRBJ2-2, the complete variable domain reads DGGITQSPKYLFRKEGQNVTLSCEQNLNHDAMYWYRQDPGQGLRLIYYSQIVNDFQKGDIAEGYSVSREKKESFPLTVTSAQKNPTAFYLCASSIPRGVTGELFFGEGSRLTVL.

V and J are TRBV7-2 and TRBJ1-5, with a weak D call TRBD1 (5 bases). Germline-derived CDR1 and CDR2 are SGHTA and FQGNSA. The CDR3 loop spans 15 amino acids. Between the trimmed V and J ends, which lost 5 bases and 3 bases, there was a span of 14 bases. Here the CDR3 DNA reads TGTGCCAGCAGCCCACCCCCAGGGTTCAATCAGCCCCAGCATTTT. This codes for CASSPPPGFNQPQHF. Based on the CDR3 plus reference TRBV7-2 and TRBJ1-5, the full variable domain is GAGVSQSPSNKVTEKGKDVELRCDPISGHTALYWYRQSLGQGLEFLIYFQGNSAPDKSGLPSDRFSAERTGGSVSTLTIQRTQQEDSAVYLCASSPPPGFNQPQHFGDGTRLSIL.

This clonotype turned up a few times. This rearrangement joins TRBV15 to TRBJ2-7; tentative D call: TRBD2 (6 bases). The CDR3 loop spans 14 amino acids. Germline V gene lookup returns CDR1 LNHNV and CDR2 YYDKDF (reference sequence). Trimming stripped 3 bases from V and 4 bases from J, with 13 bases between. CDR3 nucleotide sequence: TGTGCCACCAGCAGTGACCGGGGGTCATACGAGCAGTACTTC. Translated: CATSSDRGSYEQYF. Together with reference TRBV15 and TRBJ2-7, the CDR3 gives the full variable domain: DAMVIQNPRYQVTQFGKPVTLSCSQTLNHNVMYWYQQKSSQAPKLLFHYYDKDFNNEADTPDNFQSRRPNTSFCFLDIRSPGLGDTAMYLCATSSDRGSYEQYFGPGTRLTVT.

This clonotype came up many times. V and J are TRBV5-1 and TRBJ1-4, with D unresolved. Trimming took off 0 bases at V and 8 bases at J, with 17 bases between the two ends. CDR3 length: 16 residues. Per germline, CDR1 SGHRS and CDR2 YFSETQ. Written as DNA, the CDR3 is TGCGCCAGCAGCTTGGGTCCGTCGGGAGATGGGGAAAAACTGTTTTTT. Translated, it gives CASSLGPSGDGEKLFF.

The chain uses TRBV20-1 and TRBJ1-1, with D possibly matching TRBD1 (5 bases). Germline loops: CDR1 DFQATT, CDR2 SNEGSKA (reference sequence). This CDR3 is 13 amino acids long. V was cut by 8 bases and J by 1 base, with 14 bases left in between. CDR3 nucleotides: TGCAGTACCTATGTAGGGGAGAACACTGAAGCTTTCTTT. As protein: CSTYVGENTEAFF.

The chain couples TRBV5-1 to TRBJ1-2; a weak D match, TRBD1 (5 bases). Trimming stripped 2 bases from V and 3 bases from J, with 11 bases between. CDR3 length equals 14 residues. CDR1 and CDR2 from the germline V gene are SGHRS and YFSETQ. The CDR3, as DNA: TGCGCCAGCAGCTTCGAGGGGAGCGACTATGGCTACACCTTC. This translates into CASSFEGSDYGYTF.

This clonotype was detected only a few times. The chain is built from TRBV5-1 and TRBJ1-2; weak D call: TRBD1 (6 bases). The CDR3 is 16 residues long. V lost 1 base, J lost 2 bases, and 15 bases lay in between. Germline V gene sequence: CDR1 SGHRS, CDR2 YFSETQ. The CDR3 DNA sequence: TGCGCCAGCAGCTTGAACACGGGACAAGAAAACTATGGCTACACCTTC. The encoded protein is CASSLNTGQENYGYTF.

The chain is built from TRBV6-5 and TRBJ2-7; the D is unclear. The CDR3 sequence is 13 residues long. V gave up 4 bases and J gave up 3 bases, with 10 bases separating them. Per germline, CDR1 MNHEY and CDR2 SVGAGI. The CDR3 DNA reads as TGTGCCAGCAGTTTAAGGGAATTCTACGAGCAGTACTTC. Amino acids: CASSLREFYEQYF.

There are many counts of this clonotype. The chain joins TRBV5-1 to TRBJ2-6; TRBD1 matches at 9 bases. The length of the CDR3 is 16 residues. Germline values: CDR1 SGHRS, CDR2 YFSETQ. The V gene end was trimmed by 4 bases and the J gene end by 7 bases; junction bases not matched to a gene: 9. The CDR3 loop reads CASSATGTGLANVLTF. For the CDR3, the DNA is TGCGCCAGCAGCGCGACCGGGACAGGGCTCGCCAACGTCCTGACTTTC.

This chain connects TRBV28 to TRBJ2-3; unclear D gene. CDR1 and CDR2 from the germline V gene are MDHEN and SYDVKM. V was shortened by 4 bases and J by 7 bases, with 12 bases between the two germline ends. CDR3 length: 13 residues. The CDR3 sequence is CASSWRSDHTQYF. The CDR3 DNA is TGTGCCAGCAGTTGGAGATCGGATCATACGCAGTATTTT.

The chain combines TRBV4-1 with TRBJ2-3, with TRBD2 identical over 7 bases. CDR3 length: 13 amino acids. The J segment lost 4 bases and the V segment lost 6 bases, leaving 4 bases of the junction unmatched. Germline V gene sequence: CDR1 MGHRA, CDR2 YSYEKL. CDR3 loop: CASSGLVADTQYF. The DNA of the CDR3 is TGCGCCAGCAGTGGACTAGTTGCAGATACGCAGTATTTT.

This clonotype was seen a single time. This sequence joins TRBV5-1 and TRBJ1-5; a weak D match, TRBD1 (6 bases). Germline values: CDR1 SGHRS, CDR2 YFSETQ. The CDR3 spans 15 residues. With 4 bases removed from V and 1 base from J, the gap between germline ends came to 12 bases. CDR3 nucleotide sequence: TGCGCCAGCAGCCCGGGAACAGGGAGCAATCAGCCCCAGCATTTT. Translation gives CASSPGTGSNQPQHF.